The TCR beta chain under discussion was sequenced for a study of blood T cell repertoires in COVID-19. Clones were read by immunoSEQ multiplex PCR, and TCRdb kept only the in-frame ones, dropping some. Of tens of thousands of clones in the sample, around 75% are singletons; the top ten hold about a sixth. Germline values: CDR1 SNHLY, CDR2 FYNNEI. The CDR3 contains 16 residues. V was pared by 7 bases and J by 0 bases, with 16 bases between. The rearrangement uses TRBV2 and TRBJ2-4; TRBD1 might be the D (6 bases). Sequenced material: peripheral blood. The TCR originated in a woman older than 75 with active or convalescent COVID-19. CDR3 bases: TGTGCCAGCAATAAGGACAGCAGCATAGCCAAAAACATTCAGTACTTC. Translating it yields CASNKDSSIAKNIQYF.